Below are 17 T cell receptor beta chains sequenced from a single sample in a study of spatial heterogeneity in lung cancer. TCRdb re-called the 5' RACE reads through MiXCR, storing one row per CDR3 protein. The data show about 2,200 distinct CDR3 sequences, 10% to 15% seen once. Time point described: sample taken at primary tumor resection. The sequencing used normal lung tissue next to the tumor, collected at surgery. The receptor set was obtained from a female donor with early-stage non-small cell lung cancer.

By proportion, this clonotype is medium-sized. This chain connects TRBV7-2 to TRBJ2-2, with 8 positions matching TRBD1. Germline V gene lookup returns CDR1 SGHTA and CDR2 FQGNSA. This CDR3 is 19 amino acids long. V shed 1 base, J shed 2 bases, and the junction held 12 bases outside the gene matches. The CDR3: CASSLVQGAIQFNTGELFF. The CDR3 DNA sequence: TGTGCCAGCAGCTTAGTCCAGGGGGCAATCCAATTCAACACCGGGGAGCTGTTTTTT.

By share, this clonotype ranks as medium-sized. The chain is built from TRBV20-1 and TRBJ2-1, with 8 bases lining up with TRBD1. The CDR3 has 14 residues. V trimming: 0 bases; J trimming: 6 bases; junction bases outside the gene matches: 4. Germline V gives CDR1 DFQATT, CDR2 SNEGSKA (reference sequence). The CDR3 here is CSARDRGLGNEQFF. Written as DNA, the CDR3 is TGCAGTGCTAGAGACAGGGGGCTCGGCAATGAGCAGTTCTTC.

In its sample, this clonotype was seen many times. V usage is TRBV29-1 and J usage is TRBJ1-3, with D possibly matching TRBD1 (6 bases). The V gene's germline CDR1 is SQVTM and CDR2 ANQGSEA. This CDR3 spans 12 amino acids. V was trimmed by 4 bases and J by 6 bases, leaving 10 bases between them. This chain's CDR3 is CSVAGGENTIYF. The DNA for the CDR3 is TGCAGCGTTGCTGGGGGCGAAAACACCATATATTTT.

This clonotype showed up many times. The rearrangement links TRBV7-8 to TRBJ1-4; TRBD1 is a possible D gene (5 bases). CDR1 is SGHVS and CDR2 is FQNEAQ in the germline V gene. V was trimmed by 8 bases and J by 4 bases, leaving 11 bases between them. The CDR3 contains 13 residues. CDR3 DNA: TGTGCCAGCGCCGGGGGATATAATGAAAAACTGTTTTTT. Translating it yields CASAGGYNEKLFF.

V gene TRBV27 combines with J gene TRBJ2-3; D gene ambiguous. This CDR3 contains 12 residues. Germline assignment: CDR1 MNHEY and CDR2 SMNVEV (reference sequence). Trimming removed 4 bases from V and 4 bases from J, with 6 bases in between. The CDR3 region has the DNA TGTGCCAGCAGTTCCCCCCCAGATACGCAGTATTTT. It translates to CASSSPPDTQYF.

This clonotype is medium-sized by share. The chain combines TRBV12-3 or TRBV12-4 with TRBJ2-7, with D possibly TRBD1 on 5 matching bases. This CDR3 is 15 amino acids long. V dropped 6 bases and J dropped 2 bases, with 17 bases sitting between them. The CDR3 reads CASRASYRSPYEQYF. For the CDR3, the DNA is TGTGCCAGCAGGGCAAGCTACAGGTCTCCCTACGAGCAGTACTTC.

This clonotype was picked up a small number of times. The genes are TRBV7-8 and TRBJ2-7; weak D call: TRBD2 (5 bases). With 3 bases removed from V and 4 bases from J, the gap between germline ends came to 13 bases. The CDR3 contains 14 residues. Germline V gives CDR1 SGHVS, CDR2 FQNEAQ. CDR3 protein: CASSLEGSWYEQYF. The CDR3 nucleotides read TGTGCCAGCAGCTTGGAAGGGAGTTGGTACGAGCAGTACTTC.

This clonotype rates as medium-sized (0.01 to 0.1%). This chain joins TRBV11-2 and TRBJ1-2, with D perhaps TRBD1 (6 bases). This CDR3 is 14 amino acids long. Germline-derived CDR1 and CDR2 are SGHAT and FQNNGV. The ends were cut back, 6 bases at V and 7 bases at J, with 18 bases in the middle. The CDR3 loop reads CASSLDRTLGGYTF. The DNA of the CDR3 is TGTGCCAGCAGTCTAGACAGGACGTTAGGTGGCTACACCTTC. Full variable domain (outside the CDR3, taken from reference TRBV11-2 and TRBJ1-2): EAGVAQSPRYKIIEKRQSVAFWCNPISGHATLYWYQQILGQGPKLLIQFQNNGVVDDSQLPKDRFSAERLKGVDSTLKIQPAKLEDSAVYLCASSLDRTLGGYTFGSGTRLTVV.

This clonotype is classed as medium-sized (0.01 to 0.1%). This chain links TRBV28 with TRBJ2-4, with unresolved D. V gave up 4 bases and J gave up 0 bases, with 13 bases separating them. Germline loops: CDR1 MDHEN, CDR2 SYDVKM. This CDR3 comprises 16 residues. The CDR3 sequence: CASSSKAPLAKNIQYF. CDR3 DNA sequence: TGTGCCAGCAGTTCTAAGGCCCCGTTAGCCAAAAACATTCAGTACTTC.

Relative to its sample, this clonotype is medium-sized. The chain employs TRBV6-6 and TRBJ2-3; TRBD1 matches 11 bases. CDR1 MNHNY and CDR2 SVGAGI come from the germline V gene (reference sequence). The length of the CDR3 is 16 residues. V gave up 5 bases and J gave up 6 bases; unmatched junction bases: 10. The CDR3 DNA is TGTGCCAGCAGTCCAACCGGACAGGGGGCAAGGGATACGCAGTATTTT. This codes for CASSPTGQGARDTQYF.

This clonotype was seen many times. This chain uses TRBV7-6 with TRBJ1-5; TRBD1 matches 8 bases. The CDR3 covers 18 residues. Trimming took 2 bases from V and 2 from J; bases not matched to a gene: 11. Germline V CDR1 and CDR2: SGHVS, FNYEAQ. The CDR3 region is CASSLRLPGGYRNQPQHF. The CDR3 region has the DNA TGTGCCAGCAGCTTAAGGCTTCCAGGGGGCTATCGCAATCAGCCCCAGCATTTT.

This clonotype was observed many times. The chain is built from TRBV30 and TRBJ1-1; D call uncertain. Deletions cut 3 bases from V and 5 bases from J, with 16 bases between. Per the germline V gene, CDR1 is GTSNPN and CDR2 is SVGIG (reference sequence). There are 14 residues in the CDR3. This chain's CDR3 is CAWRRGGRGTEAFF. The CDR3 DNA reads as TGTGCCTGGAGAAGAGGAGGGCGAGGGACTGAAGCTTTCTTT.

This clonotype ranks as large. This chain uses TRBV12-3 or TRBV12-4 with TRBJ2-5, with D hard to call. V dropped 5 bases and J dropped 4 bases, with 5 bases sitting between them. The CDR3 extends over 11 amino acids. This CDR3 reads CASSARETQYF. The CDR3 nucleotides read TGTGCCAGCAGTGCCAGAGAGACCCAGTACTTC.

This clonotype was picked up many times. The chain is built from TRBV20-1 and TRBJ2-7, with TRBD2 matching 11 bases. The germline V gene encodes CDR1 DFQATT and CDR2 SNEGSKA (reference sequence). This CDR3 has 15 residues. V gave up 2 bases and J gave up 4 bases; unmatched junction bases: 7. The DNA of the CDR3 is TGCAGTGCTAGACTAGCGGGGGGTTCCCGGTACGAGCAGTACTTC. It encodes CSARLAGGSRYEQYF.

This clonotype is labeled as medium-sized. V is TRBV12-3 or TRBV12-4 and J is TRBJ1-3; no firm D call. This CDR3 is built from 15 residues. V dropped 2 bases and J dropped 0 bases, with 8 bases sitting between them. The CDR3 protein is CASSLLMNSGNTIYF. The CDR3 DNA sequence: TGTGCCAGCAGTTTATTGATGAACTCTGGAAACACCATATATTTT.

This clonotype was counted at least ten times. V usage is TRBV13 and J usage is TRBJ2-4; 10 bases align to TRBD1. Germline CDR1 is PRHDT and CDR2 is FYEKMQ (reference sequence). Trimming removed 1 base from V and 5 bases from J; junction bases left unmatched: 2. The CDR3 has 15 amino acids. CDR3 nucleotide sequence: TGTGCCAGCAGCTTAGCAGGACAGGGGGAAAACATTCAGTACTTC. Its protein product is CASSLAGQGENIQYF. The full variable domain, completed using reference TRBV13 and TRBJ2-4, is AAGVIQSPRHLIKEKRETATLKCYPIPRHDTVYWYQQGPGQDPQFLISFYEKMQSDKGSIPDRFSAQQFSDYHSELNMSSLELGDSALYFCASSLAGQGENIQYFGAGTRLSVL.

By share of the sample, this clonotype is medium-sized. One end of the junction varies from germline; a read error may be responsible. The V and J genes are TRBV7-2 and TRBJ2-7; TRBD1 agrees at 10 bases. This CDR3 spans 14 amino acids. In germline, CDR1 is SGHTA, CDR2 FQGNSA. The CDR3 nucleotides are TGTGTCAGCAGCGTAGGACAGGGGGTACTTGAGCAGTACTTC. Residues: CVSSVGQGVLEQYF.